The rows below give T cell receptor beta chains drawn from one sample of a study of T cell responses to AZD1222 COVID-19 vaccine. The data were produced by immunoSEQ multiplex PCR, yet TCRdb's version contains in-frame clones alone and is incomplete. Of under 150,000 clones listed, approximately 92% are singletons. The specimen comprised peripheral blood, sampled 28 days after the second AZD1222 dose. These receptors originate from an adult who received the AZD1222 COVID-19 vaccine. Each CDR3 is given without its conserved first and last residue. The D gene is left open where the match is weak.

D	J	V	CDR3
-	TRBJ1-5	TRBV27	ASSSGFNQPQH
TRBD2	TRBJ2-7	TRBV6-2/TRBV6-3	ASSFGRARQY
-	TRBJ1-1	TRBV18	ASSPSGGKITEAF
-	TRBJ2-3	TRBV10-3	AISEGGTSTDTQY
-	TRBJ1-1	TRBV20-1	SASTGRTEAF
-	TRBJ1-4	TRBV7-9	ASSLVGARIGEKLF
-	TRBJ2-1	TRBV25-1	ASSDSLGASFNEQF
-	TRBJ1-3	TRBV19	ASSIGQPSSGNTIY
TRBD1	TRBJ2-7	TRBV7-9	ASSSSGTGDYEQY
-	TRBJ1-3	TRBV12-3/TRBV12-4	ASSPQGNTIY
-	TRBJ1-5	TRBV10-3	AISESAYSNQPQH
-	TRBJ2-1	TRBV10-3	AISEFGNRDNEQF
TRBD1	TRBJ1-5	TRBV28	ASSLTQGGEPQH
-	TRBJ2-6	TRBV21-1	ASSKSRDWSSVANVLT
TRBD1	TRBJ1-3	TRBV18	ASSPGTAYTNPFSGNTIY
TRBD2	TRBJ2-7	TRBV13	ASSPNSGSLRYEQY
-	TRBJ1-5	TRBV7-2	ASSPPGVRNQPQH
TRBD2	TRBJ2-1	TRBV30	AWSTLGAGANNEQF
-	TRBJ2-1	TRBV29-1	SVEDRPLPYNEQF
-	TRBJ1-1	TRBV6-1	ASSELQLNTEAF
-	TRBJ2-1	TRBV11-2	ASSPDRTVRQF
-	TRBJ1-3	TRBV12-3/TRBV12-4	ASSQARGNTIY
-	TRBJ1-5	TRBV3-1/TRBV3-2	ASSQVRGNQPQH
TRBD1	TRBJ1-1	TRBV25-1	ASSIGGGREAF
TRBD1	TRBJ1-1	TRBV5-4	ASSLNRGQAEAF
TRBD2	TRBJ2-7	TRBV28	ATKVPGGGEQY
TRBD2	TRBJ2-4	TRBV28	ASSFLAGLAKNIQY
-	TRBJ2-1	TRBV24-1	ATSDSLAEPNNEQF
-	TRBJ1-4	TRBV15	ATSTTPQATNEKLF
TRBD2	TRBJ2-5	TRBV6-2/TRBV6-3	ASSPRREYKETQY
-	TRBJ1-2	TRBV28	ASSDTGGHKSDNYGYT
-	TRBJ2-1	TRBV5-6	ASSAEDRSLRLAYNEQF
TRBD1	TRBJ1-3	TRBV28	ASSLTGGRGNTIY
-	TRBJ1-1	TRBV15	ATSRDRGRSF
TRBD2	TRBJ2-3	TRBV27	ASSQGLAGDTQY
-	TRBJ1-6	TRBV5-4	ASSLVGGRDSPLH
-	TRBJ1-1	TRBV4-3	ASSQAIGGAVGTEAF
-	TRBJ1-2	TRBV7-2	ASRPAGGFYGYT
TRBD1	TRBJ1-2	TRBV5-6	ASSLADRGLSGYT
TRBD1	TRBJ2-7	TRBV4-1	ASSQERGTVLYEQY
-	TRBJ2-4	TRBV5-6	ASSLGAGLAKNIQY
TRBD1	TRBJ1-3	TRBV5-1	ASSRSNMGQGAGGNTIY
-	TRBJ1-4	TRBV4-2	ASSQDPGPNEKLF
-	TRBJ2-3	TRBV14	ASSQGLRLSTDTQY
-	TRBJ2-3	TRBV24-1	ATSDLRDTQY
TRBD2	TRBJ2-1	TRBV5-1	ASSPNLAGRGEEQF
TRBD2	TRBJ2-2	TRBV5-1	ASSLGTSGNTGELF
-	TRBJ2-1	TRBV5-4	ASSLGQSSYNEQF
-	TRBJ1-6	TRBV7-2	ASSPGGQTPLH
-	TRBJ1-2	TRBV3-1/TRBV3-2	ASSSRLYGYT
-	TRBJ2-4	TRBV7-2	ASSWSRDSDIQY
-	TRBJ2-2	TRBV7-9	ASSLTETGELF